This T cell receptor beta chain was sequenced during a study of blood T cell repertoires in COVID-19. Study-wide context: The United States, Italy and Spain were the sources of the acute and convalescent COVID-19 samples. PBMCs, B-cell-depleted T cells, or T cells were the source of the cDNA or gDNA that made up the material.

The ends lost 3 bases at V and 0 bases at J; junction bases unmatched: 8. This CDR3 has 19 amino acids. Germline V CDR1 and CDR2: LNHDA, SQIVND (reference sequence). Per the study methods: Estimation of nucleated cell counts relied on the amplification of reference gene primers. TCRdb's table, derived via immunoSEQ multiplex PCR, lists solely in-frame clones and lacks some. The DNA gave D and trimming, while V, J and clone size come from that table. The sample contains approximately 210,000 clones, approximately 90% of which appear only once. This sequence originates from a man aged 35 to 55 with acute or convalescent COVID-19. The chain combines TRBV19 with TRBJ2-6; 10 bases are a match to TRBD2. The sequenced sample consisted of peripheral blood. CDR3 nucleotide sequence: TGTGCCAGTAGTATTCTGGGACTAGCGCTATCCTCTGGGGCCAACGTCCTGACTTTC. It encodes CASSILGLALSSGANVLTF.